The rows below give T cell receptor beta chains drawn from one sample of a study of stem cell transplantation in POMP-related autoinflammatory disease. Clones were read by immunoSEQ multiplex PCR, and TCRdb kept only the in-frame ones, dropping some. This sample has about 68,000 clones, with about nine tenths found just once. The sample consisted of CD4+ T cells from PBMCs, taken after stem cell transplantation. These receptors came from a human patient with POMP-related autoinflammation and immune dysregulation (PRAID). A subset of T cells may come from the graft donor. Each CDR3 is given with its conserved first and last residue. D genes are given only for firm matches. Clone size is given for some rows only: seen once, a few or many times, or a class if the clone is expanded.

length | J | V | D | size | CDR3 | DNA
14 | TRBJ1-5 | TRBV5-1 | TRBD1 | NA | CASSLGQGDQPQHF | TGCGCCAGCAGCCTAGGACAGGGGGATCAGCCCCAGCATTTT
15 | TRBJ2-1 | TRBV11-3 | TRBD2 | few | CASSYTPGTISEQFF | TGTGCCAGCAGCTACACACCAGGGACTATCAGTGAGCAGTTCTTC
12 | TRBJ2-3 | TRBV6-5 | TRBD1 | NA | CASRETGVGQYF | TGTGCCAGCAGGGAGACAGGGGTAGGACAGTATTTT
15 | TRBJ1-1 | TRBV4-2 | NA | NA | CASSVQWSQNTEAFF | TGTGCCAGCAGCGTGCAGTGGAGCCAGAACACTGAAGCTTTCTTT
19 | TRBJ2-1 | TRBV28 | NA | NA | CASSGAGQGMRETYNEQFF | TGTGCCAGCAGTGGCGCGGGGCAGGGGATGCGGGAGACCTACAATGAGCAGTTCTTC
16 | TRBJ1-1 | TRBV18 | NA | NA | CASSPVSMWQNTEAFF | TGTGCCAGCTCACCAGTTTCTATGTGGCAGAACACTGAAGCTTTCTTT
11 | TRBJ1-1 | TRBV6-5 | TRBD1 | NA | CASRTGTGVIF | TGTGCCAGCAGAACCGGGACAGGCGTCATCTTT
13 | TRBJ1-2 | TRBV2 | NA | NA | CASSENRIASYTF | TGTGCCAGCAGTGAAAACAGGATCGCGAGCTACACCTTC
13 | TRBJ1-6 | TRBV19 | TRBD1 | NA | CASAGQPNSPLHF | TGTGCCAGCGCGGGACAGCCTAATTCACCCCTCCACTTT
17 | TRBJ2-7 | TRBV15 | NA | NA | CATSREGVGGSSYEQYF | TGTGCCACCAGCAGAGAAGGGGTAGGGGGGAGCTCCTACGAGCAGTACTTC
14 | TRBJ1-1 | TRBV19 | NA | NA | CASRRAGPNTEAFF | TGTGCCAGCCGCCGGGCAGGGCCCAACACTGAAGCTTTCTTT
17 | TRBJ1-2 | TRBV28 | TRBD1 | NA | CASALTPGTALFYGYTF | TGTGCCAGCGCCCTTACCCCGGGGACAGCCCTCTTCTATGGCTACACCTTC
15 | TRBJ1-6 | TRBV19 | TRBD1 | NA | CASSSGQAGVSPLHF | TGTGCCAGTAGTTCCGGACAGGCCGGCGTTTCACCCCTCCACTTT
15 | TRBJ2-1 | TRBV7-6 | NA | NA | CASSLPGLTFNEQFF | TGTGCCAGCAGCTTACCGGGACTCACTTTCAATGAGCAGTTCTTC
16 | TRBJ1-1 | TRBV4-1 | NA | NA | CASSQRILRGNTEAFF | TGCGCCAGCAGCCAACGGATATTAAGGGGGAACACTGAAGCTTTCTTT
19 | TRBJ2-3 | TRBV5-1 | TRBD2 | NA | CASSQDPRGLAGVEDTQYF | TGCGCCAGCAGCCAAGATCCCCGGGGACTAGCGGGAGTGGAAGATACGCAGTATTTT
14 | TRBJ2-2 | TRBV28 | TRBD2 | NA | CASTLAGNSGELFF | TGTGCCAGCACACTAGCGGGGAACAGCGGGGAGCTGTTTTTT
14 | TRBJ2-2 | TRBV7-9 | TRBD2 | NA | CASGLAPNTGELFF | TGTGCCAGTGGACTAGCGCCGAACACCGGGGAGCTGTTTTTT
13 | TRBJ1-1 | TRBV5-6 | NA | NA | CASSLRWGTEAFF | TGTGCCAGCAGCTTGAGGTGGGGTACTGAAGCTTTCTTT
13 | TRBJ1-5 | TRBV19 | NA | NA | CASSIWGGQPQHF | TGTGCCAGTAGTATTTGGGGGGGACAGCCCCAGCATTTT
17 | TRBJ1-2 | TRBV5-1 | NA | NA | CASSLARDVGANYGYTF | TGCGCCAGCAGCTTGGCTCGGGACGTAGGAGCTAACTATGGCTACACCTTC
18 | TRBJ2-1 | TRBV5-1 | TRBD2 | NA | CASSLVSASSGGYNEQFF | TGCGCCAGCAGCTTGGTTTCGGCGAGTAGCGGGGGGTACAATGAGCAGTTCTTC
13 | TRBJ2-1 | TRBV5-1 | NA | NA | CASSLAGGTEQFF | TGCGCCAGCAGCTTGGCCGGGGGAACTGAGCAGTTCTTC
14 | TRBJ2-1 | TRBV5-1 | TRBD2 | NA | CASRGTSSYNEQFF | TGCGCCAGCAGGGGGACTAGCTCCTACAATGAGCAGTTCTTC
15 | TRBJ2-7 | TRBV28 | TRBD1 | once | CASSVPGQGNYEQYF | TGTGCCAGCAGTGTTCCGGGACAGGGGAACTACGAGCAGTACTTC
14 | TRBJ2-7 | TRBV6-5 | NA | NA | CASSLSRGGNEQYF | TGTGCCAGCAGCCTGTCGCGTGGGGGCAACGAGCAGTACTTC
14 | TRBJ1-5 | TRBV30 | NA | NA | CAWSSENSNQPQHF | TGTGCCTGGAGTTCGGAAAATAGCAATCAGCCCCAGCATTTT
18 | TRBJ2-1 | TRBV28 | TRBD2 | NA | CASSYPAGGGGRVNEQFF | TGTGCCAGCAGTTATCCAGCGGGAGGAGGTGGGAGGGTCAATGAGCAGTTCTTC
18 | TRBJ2-7 | TRBV19 | TRBD2 | NA | CASSIPVAERGAPYEQYF | TGTGCCAGTAGTATCCCCGTGGCCGAGCGGGGAGCCCCCTACGAGCAGTACTTC
13 | TRBJ2-7 | TRBV5-1 | TRBD1 | NA | CASSLGTGGEQYF | TGCGCCAGCAGCTTGGGGACAGGGGGCGAGCAGTACTTC
22 | TRBJ2-2 | TRBV18 | TRBD1 | NA | CASSPRFDLKPGTGAFTGELFF | TGTGCCAGCTCACCTCGATTCGATTTAAAACCCGGGACAGGGGCCTTCACCGGGGAGCTGTTTTTT
14 | TRBJ2-7 | TRBV27 | TRBD1 | NA | CASSYRDRGYEQYF | TGTGCCAGCAGTTACCGGGACAGGGGTTACGAGCAGTACTTC
16 | TRBJ2-5 | TRBV18 | NA | NA | CASSLPPTGMWETQYF | TGTGCCAGCTCGCTTCCGCCCACAGGAATGTGGGAGACCCAGTACTTC
14 | TRBJ2-7 | TRBV29-1 | NA | NA | CSVDKSGQRDEQYF | TGCAGCGTTGACAAGAGCGGCCAGAGGGACGAGCAGTACTTC
16 | TRBJ2-1 | TRBV7-8 | TRBD1 | once | CASSLRTGRGYNEQFF | TGTGCCAGCAGCCTACGGACAGGGAGAGGGTACAATGAGCAGTTCTTC
14 | TRBJ2-7 | TRBV18 | NA | NA | CASSLRPFLYEQYF | TGTGCCAGCTCACTTAGGCCGTTTTTGTACGAGCAGTACTTC
14 | TRBJ2-7 | TRBV6-5 | NA | NA | CASSWAGAGDEQYF | TGTGCCAGCAGCTGGGCAGGGGCTGGGGACGAGCAGTACTTC
15 | TRBJ2-3 | TRBV5-1 | NA | NA | CASSRDNGQGDTQYF | TGCGCCAGCAGCCGGGATAACGGCCAGGGGGATACGCAGTATTTT
13 | TRBJ1-5 | TRBV7-9 | NA | NA | CASSLGPQQPQHF | TGTGCCAGCAGCTTAGGACCCCAACAGCCCCAGCATTTT
12 | TRBJ1-4 | TRBV19 | NA | NA | CASRNPAGELFF | TGTGCCAGTAGAAATCCGGCGGGAGAACTGTTTTTT
15 | TRBJ1-5 | TRBV28 | TRBD1 | NA | CASSPDRGSRQPQHF | TGTGCCAGCAGTCCAGACAGGGGATCACGGCAGCCCCAGCATTTT
14 | TRBJ2-2 | TRBV24-1 | NA | NA | CATSGRSNTGELFF | TGTGCCACCAGTGGCAGGTCGAACACCGGGGAGCTGTTTTTT
17 | TRBJ2-4 | TRBV2 | TRBD1 | NA | CASSDGRQGWPKNIQYF | TGTGCCAGCAGTGACGGCAGACAGGGTTGGCCCAAAAACATTCAGTACTTC
11 | TRBJ2-5 | TRBV20-1 | NA | NA | CSALTRADQYF | TGCAGTGCCCTAACGCGAGCGGACCAGTACTTC
15 | TRBJ2-2 | TRBV5-1 | NA | NA | CASSLNRANTGELFF | TGCGCCAGCAGCTTAAACAGGGCGAACACCGGGGAGCTGTTTTTT
11 | TRBJ2-3 | TRBV7-8 | NA | NA | CASSTGYTQYF | TGTGCCAGCAGCACAGGATATACGCAGTATTTT
16 | TRBJ2-6 | TRBV28 | NA | once | CASSQNRVRGANVLTF | TGTGCCAGCAGTCAGAACCGGGTACGTGGGGCCAACGTCCTGACTTTC
17 | TRBJ2-1 | TRBV11-2 | TRBD1 | NA | CASSLQLGQTLYNEQFF | TGTGCCAGCAGCTTACAACTGGGACAGACGCTCTACAATGAGCAGTTCTTC
13 | TRBJ1-4 | TRBV5-5 | NA | once | CASSVYTGEKLFF | TGTGCCAGCAGCGTGTACACGGGGGAAAAACTGTTTTTT